This T cell receptor beta chain was documented in a study of blood T cells in healthy people across ages. Study outcomes and limitations: PBMCs were not sorted, which prevented a conclusive comparison of naive versus antigen-experienced cells.

A second PCR of roughly 7 to 11 cycles used a sample-barcoded 5' primer and a J-beta primer mix. Tags on each cDNA molecule came from a template-switch adaptor with 12 random nucleotides. The yield of each sample was at least 3 million CDR3-containing paired-end reads. TCRdb re-analysed the 5' RACE reads in MiXCR, keeping a single row per CDR3 protein. In the table there are approximately 320,000 distinct CDR3 sequences, 27% of which are singletons. V was cut by 6 bases and J by 0 bases, with 15 bases left in between. CDR1 is SNHLY, CDR2 FYNNEI, per germline. The CDR3 loop spans 15 amino acids. For this clonotype: What it binds is unknown.

Isolation recovered at least 7 million PBMCs from every sample. This TCR came from a woman in her 70s in good health. Material for sequencing was blood. The chain is built from TRBV2 and TRBJ2-7; maybe TRBD1 (5 bases). CDR3 sequence: CASSLRQTSSYEQYF. In DNA form, the CDR3 reads TGTGCCAGCAGCCTTCGACAGACGAGCTCCTACGAGCAGTACTTC.